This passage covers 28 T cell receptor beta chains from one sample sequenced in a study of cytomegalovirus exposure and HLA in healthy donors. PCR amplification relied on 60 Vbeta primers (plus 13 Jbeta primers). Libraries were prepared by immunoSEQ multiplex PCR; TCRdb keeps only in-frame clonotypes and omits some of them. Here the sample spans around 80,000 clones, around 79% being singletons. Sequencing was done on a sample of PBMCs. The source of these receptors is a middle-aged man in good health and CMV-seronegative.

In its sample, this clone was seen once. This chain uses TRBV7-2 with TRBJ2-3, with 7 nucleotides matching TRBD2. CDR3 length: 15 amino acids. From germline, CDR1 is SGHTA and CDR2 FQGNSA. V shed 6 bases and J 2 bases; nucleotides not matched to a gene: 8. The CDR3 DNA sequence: TGTGCCAGCAGGAATCGACTAGCAAACACAGATACGCAGTATTTT. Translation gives CASRNRLANTDTQYF.

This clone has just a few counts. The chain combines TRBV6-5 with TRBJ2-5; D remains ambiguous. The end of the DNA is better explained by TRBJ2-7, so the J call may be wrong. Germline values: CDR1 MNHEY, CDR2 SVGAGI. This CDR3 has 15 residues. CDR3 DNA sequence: TGTGCCAGCAGTTACTCGGGCGAACAGTCCTACGAGCAGTACTTC. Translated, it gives CASSYSGEQSYEQYF.

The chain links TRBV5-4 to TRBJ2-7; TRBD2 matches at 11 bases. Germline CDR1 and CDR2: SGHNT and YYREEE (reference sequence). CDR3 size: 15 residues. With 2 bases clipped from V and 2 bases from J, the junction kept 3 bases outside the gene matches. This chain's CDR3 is CASSFGTSGAYEQYF. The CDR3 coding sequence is TGTGCCAGCAGCTTCGGGACTAGCGGAGCCTACGAGCAGTACTTC.

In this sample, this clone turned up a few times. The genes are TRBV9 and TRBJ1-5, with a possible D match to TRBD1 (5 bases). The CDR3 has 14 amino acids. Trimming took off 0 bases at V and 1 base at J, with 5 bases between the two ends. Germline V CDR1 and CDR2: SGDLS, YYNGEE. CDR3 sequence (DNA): TGTGCCAGCAGCGTAGCAGGGAGCAATCAGCCCCAGCATTTT. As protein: CASSVAGSNQPQHF. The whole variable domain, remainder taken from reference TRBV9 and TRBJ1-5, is DSGVTQTPKHLITATGQRVTLRCSPRSGDLSVYWYQQSLDQGLQFLIQYYNGEERAKGNILERFSAQQFPDLHSELNLSSLELGDSALYFCASSVAGSNQPQHFGDGTRLSIL.

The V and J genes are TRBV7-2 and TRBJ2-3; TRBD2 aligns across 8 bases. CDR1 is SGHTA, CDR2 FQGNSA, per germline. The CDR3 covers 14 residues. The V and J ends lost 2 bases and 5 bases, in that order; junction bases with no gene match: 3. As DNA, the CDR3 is TGTGCCAGCAGCTTAACGGGGGGGGAAGATACGCAGTATTTT. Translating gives CASSLTGGEDTQYF.

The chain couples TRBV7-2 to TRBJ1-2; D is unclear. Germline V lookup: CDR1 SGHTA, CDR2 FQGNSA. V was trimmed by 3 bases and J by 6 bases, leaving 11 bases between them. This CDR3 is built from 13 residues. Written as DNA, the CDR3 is TGTGCCAGCAGCTTTAGTCGATCCGATGGCTACACCTTC. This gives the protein CASSFSRSDGYTF.

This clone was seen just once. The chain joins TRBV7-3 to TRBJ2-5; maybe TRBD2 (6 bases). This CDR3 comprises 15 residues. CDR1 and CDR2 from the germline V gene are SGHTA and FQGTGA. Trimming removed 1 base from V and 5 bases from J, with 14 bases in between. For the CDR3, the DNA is TGTGCCAGCAGCTTAAGGGGGGATACACAGGAGACCCAGTACTTC. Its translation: CASSLRGDTQETQYF.

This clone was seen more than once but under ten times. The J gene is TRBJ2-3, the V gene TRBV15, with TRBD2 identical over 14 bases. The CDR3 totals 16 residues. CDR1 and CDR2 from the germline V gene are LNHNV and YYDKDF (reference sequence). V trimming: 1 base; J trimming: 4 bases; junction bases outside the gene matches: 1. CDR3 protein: CATSRGTSGRSDTQYF. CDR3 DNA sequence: TGTGCCACCAGCAGAGGGACTAGCGGGAGGTCAGATACGCAGTATTTT.

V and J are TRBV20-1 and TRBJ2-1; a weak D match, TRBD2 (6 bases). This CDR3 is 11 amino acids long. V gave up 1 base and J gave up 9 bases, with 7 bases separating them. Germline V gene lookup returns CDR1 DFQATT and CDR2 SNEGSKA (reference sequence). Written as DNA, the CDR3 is TGCAGTGCTAGAGGGGGGGTTGAGCAGTTCTTC. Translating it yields CSARGGVEQFF.

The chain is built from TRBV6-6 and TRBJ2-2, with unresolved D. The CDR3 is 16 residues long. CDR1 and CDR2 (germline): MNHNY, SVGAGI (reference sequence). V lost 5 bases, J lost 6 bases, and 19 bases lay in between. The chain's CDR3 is CASSRPSVRWAGELFF. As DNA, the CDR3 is TGTGCCAGCAGTCGGCCTAGTGTTAGGTGGGCCGGGGAGCTGTTTTTT.

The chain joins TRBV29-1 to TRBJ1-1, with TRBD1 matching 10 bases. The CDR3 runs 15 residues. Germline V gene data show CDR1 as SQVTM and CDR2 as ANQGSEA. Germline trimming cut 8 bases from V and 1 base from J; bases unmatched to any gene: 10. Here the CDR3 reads CSTRGTGAPNTEAFF. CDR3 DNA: TGCAGCACCCGGGGGACAGGGGCTCCGAACACTGAAGCTTTCTTT.

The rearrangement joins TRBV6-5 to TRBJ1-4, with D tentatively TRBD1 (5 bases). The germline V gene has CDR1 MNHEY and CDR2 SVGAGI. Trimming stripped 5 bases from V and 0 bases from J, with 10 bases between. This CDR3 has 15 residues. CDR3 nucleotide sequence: TGTGCCAGCAGTACCAGGACAACAACTAATGAAAAACTGTTTTTT. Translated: CASSTRTTTNEKLFF.

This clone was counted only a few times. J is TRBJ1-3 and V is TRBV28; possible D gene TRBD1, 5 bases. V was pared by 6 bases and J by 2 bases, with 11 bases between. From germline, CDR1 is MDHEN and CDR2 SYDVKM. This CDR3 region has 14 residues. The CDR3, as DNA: TGTGCCAGCAGCCCCACCAGGGCTGGAAACACCATATATTTT. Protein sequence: CASSPTRAGNTIYF.

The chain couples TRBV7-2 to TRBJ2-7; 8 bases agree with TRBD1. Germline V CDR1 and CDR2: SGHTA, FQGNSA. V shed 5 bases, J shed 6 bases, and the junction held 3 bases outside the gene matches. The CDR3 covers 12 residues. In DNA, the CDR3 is TGTGCCAGCAGCCCGACAGGGGCCGAGCAGTACTTC. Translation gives CASSPTGAEQYF.

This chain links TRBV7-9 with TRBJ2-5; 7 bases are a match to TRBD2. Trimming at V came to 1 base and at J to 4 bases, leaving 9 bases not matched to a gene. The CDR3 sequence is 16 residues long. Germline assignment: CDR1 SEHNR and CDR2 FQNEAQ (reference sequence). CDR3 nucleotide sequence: TGTGCCAGCAGCTTAGGGGCCTTTGCGGGAGTAGAGACCCAGTACTTC. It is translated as CASSLGAFAGVETQYF. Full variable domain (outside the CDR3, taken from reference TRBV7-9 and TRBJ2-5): DTGVSQNPRHKITKRGQNVTFRCDPISEHNRLYWYRQTLGQGPEFLTYFQNEAQLEKSRLLSDRFSAERPKGSFSTLEIQRTEQGDSAMYLCASSLGAFAGVETQYFGPGTRLLVL.

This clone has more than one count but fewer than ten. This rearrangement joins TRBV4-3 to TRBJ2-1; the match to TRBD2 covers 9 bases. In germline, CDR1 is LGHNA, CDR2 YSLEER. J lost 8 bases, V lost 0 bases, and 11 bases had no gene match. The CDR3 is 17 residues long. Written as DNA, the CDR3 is TGCGCCAGCAGCCAAGACCTTTCAGCGGGAGGTATCGATGAGCAGTTCTTC. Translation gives CASSQDLSAGGIDEQFF.

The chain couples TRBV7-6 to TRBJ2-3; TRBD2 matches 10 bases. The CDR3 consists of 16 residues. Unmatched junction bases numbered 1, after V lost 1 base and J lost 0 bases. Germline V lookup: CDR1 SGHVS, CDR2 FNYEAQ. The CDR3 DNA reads TGTGCCAGCAGCTTAGTAGCGGGGGGAAGCACAGATACGCAGTATTTT. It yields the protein CASSLVAGGSTDTQYF.

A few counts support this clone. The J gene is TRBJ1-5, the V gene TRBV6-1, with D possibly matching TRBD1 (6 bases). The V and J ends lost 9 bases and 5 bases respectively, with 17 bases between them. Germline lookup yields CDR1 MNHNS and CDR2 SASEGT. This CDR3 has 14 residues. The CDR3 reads CASTPRDNYQPQHF. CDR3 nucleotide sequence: TGTGCCAGTACGCCCCGGGACAACTATCAGCCCCAGCATTTT.

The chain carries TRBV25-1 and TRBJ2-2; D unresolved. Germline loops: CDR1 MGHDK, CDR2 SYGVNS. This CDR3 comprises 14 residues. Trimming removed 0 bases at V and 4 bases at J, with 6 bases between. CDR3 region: CASSEYAGTGELFF. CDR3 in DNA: TGTGCCAGCAGTGAATATGCAGGCACCGGGGAGCTGTTTTTT.

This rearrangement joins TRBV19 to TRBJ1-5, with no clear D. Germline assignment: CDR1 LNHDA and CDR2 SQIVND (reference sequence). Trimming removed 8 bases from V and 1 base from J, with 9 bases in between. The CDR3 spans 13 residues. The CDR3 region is CASADTSNQPQHF. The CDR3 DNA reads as TGTGCCAGTGCCGACACAAGCAATCAGCCCCAGCATTTT. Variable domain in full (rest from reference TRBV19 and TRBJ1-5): DGGITQSPKYLFRKEGQNVTLSCEQNLNHDAMYWYRQDPGQGLRLIYYSQIVNDFQKGDIAEGYSVSREKKESFPLTVTSAQKNPTAFYLCASADTSNQPQHFGDGTRLSIL.

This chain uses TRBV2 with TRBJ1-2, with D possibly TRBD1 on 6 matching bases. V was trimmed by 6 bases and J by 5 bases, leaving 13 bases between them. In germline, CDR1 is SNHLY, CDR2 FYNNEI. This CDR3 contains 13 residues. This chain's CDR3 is CASRPGAGYGYTF. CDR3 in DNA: TGTGCCAGCAGGCCAGGGGCCGGTTATGGCTACACCTTC.

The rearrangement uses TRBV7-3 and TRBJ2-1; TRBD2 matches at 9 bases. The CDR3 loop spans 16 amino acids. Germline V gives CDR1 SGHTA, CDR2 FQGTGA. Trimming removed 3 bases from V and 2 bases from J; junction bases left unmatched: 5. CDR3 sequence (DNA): TGTGCCAGCAGCTTGACTAGCGGTTCGACCTACAATGAGCAGTTCTTC. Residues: CASSLTSGSTYNEQFF.

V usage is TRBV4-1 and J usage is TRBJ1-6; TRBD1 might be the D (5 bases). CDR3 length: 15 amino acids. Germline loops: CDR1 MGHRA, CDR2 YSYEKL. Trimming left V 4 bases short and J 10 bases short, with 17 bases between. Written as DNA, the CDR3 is TGCGCCAGCAGCCTCACCGGGGGGAGGGTCTCACCCCTCCACTTT. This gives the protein CASSLTGGRVSPLHF.

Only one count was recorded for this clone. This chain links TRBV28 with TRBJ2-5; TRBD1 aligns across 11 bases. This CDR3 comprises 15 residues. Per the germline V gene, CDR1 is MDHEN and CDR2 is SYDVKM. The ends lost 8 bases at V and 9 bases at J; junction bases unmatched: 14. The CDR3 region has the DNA TGTGCCAGCCGGGACAGGGGGGTTCTTAGGGGGGCCCAGTACTTC. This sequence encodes CASRDRGVLRGAQYF. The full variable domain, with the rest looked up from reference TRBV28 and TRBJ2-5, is DVKVTQSSRYLVKRTGEKVFLECVQDMDHENMFWYRQDPGLGLRLIYFSYDVKMKEKGDIPEGYSVSREKKERFSLILESASTNQTSMYLCASRDRGVLRGAQYFGPGTRLLVL.

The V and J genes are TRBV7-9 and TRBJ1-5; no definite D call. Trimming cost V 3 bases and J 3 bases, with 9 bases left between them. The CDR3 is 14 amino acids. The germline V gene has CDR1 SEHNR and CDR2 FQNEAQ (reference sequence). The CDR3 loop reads CASSFGQINQPQHF. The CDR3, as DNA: TGTGCCAGCAGCTTTGGGCAGATCAATCAGCCCCAGCATTTT.

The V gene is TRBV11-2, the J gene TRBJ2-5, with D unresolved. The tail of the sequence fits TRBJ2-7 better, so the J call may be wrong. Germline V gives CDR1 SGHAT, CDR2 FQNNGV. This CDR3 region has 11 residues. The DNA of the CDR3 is TGTGCCAGCAGTGGTGCCTACGAGCAGTACTTC. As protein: CASSGAYEQYF.

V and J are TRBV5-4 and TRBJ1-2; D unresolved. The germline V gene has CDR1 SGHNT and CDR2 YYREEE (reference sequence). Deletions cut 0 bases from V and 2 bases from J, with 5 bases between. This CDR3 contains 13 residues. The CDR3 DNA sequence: TGTGCCAGCAGCTTGGTTCAGAACTATGGCTACACCTTC. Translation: CASSLVQNYGYTF.

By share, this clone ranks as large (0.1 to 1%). Here the CDR3 DNA reads TGTGCCAGCAGTGAGGGGACAGGGGGCACAGATACGCAGTATTTT. Translated, it gives CASSEGTGGTDTQYF. This chain connects TRBV6-4 to TRBJ2-3; 10 nucleotides line up with TRBD1. CDR1 is MRHNA and CDR2 is SNTAGT in the germline V gene. This CDR3 is built from 15 residues. The J segment lost 1 base and the V segment lost 3 bases, leaving 1 base of the junction unmatched.